This is a list of T cell receptor beta chains from one sample in a study of Graves' ophthalmopathy and Graves' hyperthyroidism. TCRdb itself ran the multiplex PCR reads through MiXCR, one entry per CDR3 protein. The table has about 380,000 distinct CDR3 sequences, 15% seen once; the top ten hold 5.5% to 7%. The sequenced sample was peripheral blood. The receptors come from a woman between 18 and 29 years old with stable Graves' hyperthyroidism. The CDR3 runs from the conserved cysteine through the conserved F or W.

CDR3aa,v_gene
CASSQRPRLSNQPQHF,TRBV4-2
CAISDPGGSGETQYF,TRBV10-3
CSAKLSGRAGETQYF,TRBV20-1
CASSYRSGEKGETQYF,TRBV5-1
CASKDEGGYNQPQHF,TRBV4-1
CASSQPYPGTSGGGREQYF,TRBV11-3
CASSLVPGALDEQYF,TRBV11-3
CASSLGTLNTEAFF,TRBV12-3/TRBV12-4
CASSHTGMNTEAFF,TRBV14
CASREGGGRETQYF,TRBV6-2/TRBV6-3